One sample yielded the 18 T cell receptor beta chains listed below, sequenced in a study of OX40 agonist ivuxolimab in advanced cancers. The table came from immunoSEQ multiplex PCR; TCRdb's copy has only in-frame clones and leaves some out. The repertoire has over 75,000 clones, roughly 91% of them found once; the top ten carry roughly 0.32%. This sample comprised CD4+ or CD8+ T cells sorted from blood, obtained in a trial of the OX40 agonist ivuxolimab. These receptors originate from an adult with an advanced solid tumor such as melanoma, head and neck, liver or kidney cancer.

V and J are TRBV19 and TRBJ1-5, with 7 positions matching TRBD1. CDR3 length: 14 amino acids. Per germline, CDR1 LNHDA and CDR2 SQIVND (reference sequence). The trim removed 2 bases at V and 6 bases at J, leaving 4 bases unmatched. CDR3 loop: CASSISRGGQPQHF. CDR3 nucleotide sequence: TGTGCCAGTAGTATAAGCAGGGGGGGTCAGCCCCAGCATTTT.

This clone appeared a single time. This chain links TRBV7-9 with TRBJ1-4; no clear D. Germline V gene lookup returns CDR1 SEHNR and CDR2 FQNEAQ (reference sequence). The CDR3 covers 14 residues. Trimming took 4 bases from V and 8 from J, leaving 14 bases between them. CDR3 in DNA: TGTGCCAGCAGCTACACAATCTCACCGGAAAAACTGTTTTTT. The encoded protein is CASSYTISPEKLFF.

The chain couples TRBV5-1 to TRBJ2-2, with 9 bases lining up with TRBD2. The V gene's germline CDR1 is SGHRS and CDR2 YFSETQ. Trimming removed 6 bases from V and 7 bases from J; junction bases left unmatched: 7. This CDR3 has 14 amino acids. In DNA, the CDR3 is TGCGCCAGCAAGGAAGCGGGAGGACTCGGGGAGCTGTTTTTT. Residues: CASKEAGGLGELFF.

The chain uses TRBV28 and TRBJ2-7; D gene unclear. Trimming took 3 bases from V and 5 from J, leaving 8 bases between them. Germline V gene sequence: CDR1 MDHEN, CDR2 SYDVKM. This CDR3 spans 12 amino acids. Written as DNA, the CDR3 is TGTGCCAGCAGTTTCGGTGGCAACGAGCAGTACTTC. Its protein product is CASSFGGNEQYF. Complete variable domain (other parts from reference TRBV28 and TRBJ2-7): DVKVTQSSRYLVKRTGEKVFLECVQDMDHENMFWYRQDPGLGLRLIYFSYDVKMKEKGDIPEGYSVSREKKERFSLILESASTNQTSMYLCASSFGGNEQYFGPGTRLTVT.

J is TRBJ2-5 and V is TRBV11-2; TRBD1 matches 7 bases. Matching the DNA end better, TRBJ2-7 makes the J call doubtful. Germline V gene lookup returns CDR1 SGHAT and CDR2 FQNNGV. The CDR3 is 12 residues long. The DNA of the CDR3 is TGTGCCACGGGACAGATCTCCTACGAGCAGTACTTC. Translated: CATGQISYEQYF.

The gene calls are TRBV15 and TRBJ2-1; D gene uncertain. With 1 base removed from V and 5 bases from J, the gap between germline ends came to 9 bases. The length of the CDR3 is 14 residues. The germline V gene has CDR1 LNHNV and CDR2 YYDKDF (reference sequence). The CDR3 sequence: CATSRVPYNNEQFF. In DNA form, the CDR3 reads TGTGCCACCAGCAGAGTTCCCTATAACAATGAGCAGTTCTTC.

There are a few counts of this clone. J is TRBJ1-5 and V is TRBV28; D is possibly TRBD1 (6 bases). Germline V CDR1 and CDR2: MDHEN, SYDVKM. The V gene lost 6 bases and the J gene lost 0 bases, with 9 bases spanning the gap. The CDR3 has 14 residues. For the CDR3, the DNA is TGTGCCAGCAGGACAGGCAATAGCAATCAGCCCCAGCATTTT. It is translated as CASRTGNSNQPQHF.

As DNA, the CDR3 is TGTGCCAGCTCACTAACCTTCGGGACTAGCGGGAGTCGGACAGATACGCAGTATTTT. It specifies CASSLTFGTSGSRTDTQYF. The chain is built from TRBV18 and TRBJ2-3, with 14 nucleotides matching TRBD2. CDR1 KGHSH and CDR2 LQKENI come from the germline V gene. The CDR3 is made up of 19 amino acids. With 4 bases clipped from V and 3 bases from J, the junction kept 12 bases outside the gene matches.

V is TRBV29-1 and J is TRBJ2-3, with TRBD2 as a possible D gene (6 bases). The CDR3 runs 13 residues. Germline V CDR1 and CDR2: SQVTM, ANQGSEA. V was shortened by 6 bases and J by 0 bases, with 10 bases between the two germline ends. CDR3: CSVGGTSTDTQYF. DNA of the CDR3: TGCAGCGTGGGGGGAACTAGCACAGATACGCAGTATTTT.

The rearrangement joins TRBV7-2 to TRBJ2-7; the D is unclear. Germline CDR1 SGHTA, CDR2 FQGNSA. V was clipped by 1 base and J by 2 bases, with 12 bases between them. This CDR3 has 15 amino acids. The CDR3 DNA follows: TGTGCCAGCAGCTTAGACCTAGGGCTTCCCTACGAGCAGTACTTC. It is translated as CASSLDLGLPYEQYF.

The V and J genes are TRBV5-1 and TRBJ2-7; 13 nucleotides line up with TRBD2. Germline V gene data show CDR1 as SGHRS and CDR2 as YFSETQ. J was trimmed by 2 bases and V by 2 bases; bases with no gene match: 4. CDR3 length: 16 amino acids. The CDR3 here is CASSLLGTSGTYEQYF. The DNA of the CDR3 is TGCGCCAGCAGCTTACTAGGGACTAGCGGGACCTACGAGCAGTACTTC.

The CDR3 spells CASSSGVFEETQYF. CDR3 bases: TGTGCCAGCAGCTCGGGAGTGTTTGAGGAGACCCAGTACTTC. This chain uses TRBV5-4 with TRBJ2-5; tentative D call: TRBD2 (6 bases). The CDR3 totals 14 residues. Germline values: CDR1 SGHNT, CDR2 YYREEE (reference sequence). V was clipped by 3 bases and J by 5 bases, with 14 bases between them.

The chain recombines TRBV30 with TRBJ2-2; D unclear. V gave up 3 bases and J gave up 1 base, with 9 bases separating them. Germline V gives CDR1 GTSNPN, CDR2 SVGIG (reference sequence). This CDR3 is built from 14 residues. DNA for the CDR3: TGTGCCTGGAGGGGTGGGCAGAACACCGGGGAGCTGTTTTTT. Translating gives CAWRGGQNTGELFF. Full variable domain (missing parts from reference TRBV30 and TRBJ2-2): SQTIHQWPATLVQPVGSPLSLECTVEGTSNPNLYWYRQAAGRGLQLLFYSVGIGQISSEVPQNLSASRPQDRQFILSSKKLLLSDSGFYLCAWRGGQNTGELFFGEGSRLTVL.

The V gene is TRBV2, the J gene TRBJ2-5; weak D call: TRBD2 (6 bases). The CDR3 loop spans 14 amino acids. Germline assignment: CDR1 SNHLY and CDR2 FYNNEI. The V end was cut by 6 bases, the J end by 7 bases, with 18 bases between. CDR3 nucleotides: TGTGCCAGCAGCCCCAAGGGACTGTCGGGGACCCAGTACTTC. Protein sequence: CASSPKGLSGTQYF.

In this sample, this clone turned up a few times. The V and J genes are TRBV6-5 and TRBJ1-4; 7 bases are a match to TRBD1. The CDR3 is 15 residues long. The V gene end was trimmed by 2 bases and the J gene end by 3 bases; junction bases not matched to a gene: 3. The germline V gene has CDR1 MNHEY and CDR2 SVGAGI. Here the CDR3 reads CASSYTTGPNEKLFF. CDR3 nucleotide sequence: TGTGCCAGCAGTTACACGACAGGGCCTAATGAAAAACTGTTTTTT.

This chain uses TRBV2 with TRBJ2-5; D is possibly TRBD1 (5 bases). Germline CDR1 and CDR2: SNHLY and FYNNEI. The CDR3 sequence is 13 residues long. Deletions cut 8 bases from V and 2 bases from J, with 12 bases between. The chain's CDR3 is CASRVQGQETQYF. The CDR3 bases are TGTGCCAGCCGTGTGCAGGGACAAGAGACCCAGTACTTC.

This chain uses TRBV7-2 with TRBJ2-3; no clear D gene. This CDR3 has 12 residues. The germline gives CDR1 SGHTA, CDR2 FQGNSA. V lost 2 bases and J 6 bases, leaving 6 bases between the germline ends. CDR3 nucleotides: TGTGCCAGCAGCTTAAGTGGGGATACGCAGTATTTT. Translating it yields CASSLSGDTQYF.

A few counts support this clone. The gene calls are TRBV28 and TRBJ1-6, with D hard to call. The V gene lost 6 bases and the J gene lost 6 bases, with 15 bases spanning the gap. Per germline, CDR1 MDHEN and CDR2 SYDVKM. The CDR3 spans 15 residues. In DNA, the CDR3 is TGTGCCAGCAGACTGAGGCAGAGCCGTAATTCACCCCTCCACTTT. Residues: CASRLRQSRNSPLHF.